A single T cell receptor beta chain is shown here with its context. This sample is part of a study of blood T cell repertoires in COVID-19. Whole-study context: COVID-19 samples, acute and convalescent, were from the United States, Italy and Spain. Sources were T cells, B-cell-depleted T cells, or PBMCs; the material itself was cDNA or gDNA.

V gave up 6 bases and J gave up 2 bases, with 14 bases separating them. The CDR3 consists of 14 residues. Germline V gene lookup returns CDR1 SGHRS and CDR2 YFSETQ. Profiled with immunoSEQ multiplex PCR; TCRdb holds only in-frame clones, not every one. The sample has around 270,000 clones; roughly 90% are singletons. The V and J genes are TRBV5-1 and TRBJ1-1; a possible D gene is TRBD1 (6 bases). The clonotype comes from a man aged 35 to 55 with acute or convalescent COVID-19. Specimen: peripheral blood. As DNA, the CDR3 is TGCGCCAGCACCCCGGGGACACCTAACACTGAAGCTTTCTTT. It encodes CASTPGTPNTEAFF. Filled out from reference TRBV5-1 and TRBJ1-1, the complete variable domain reads KAGVTQTPRYLIKTRGQQVTLSCSPISGHRSVSWYQQTPGQGLQFLFEYFSETQRNKGNFPGRFSGRQFSNSRSEMNVSTLELGDSALYLCASTPGTPNTEAFFGQGTRLTVV.